Described below is a single T cell receptor beta chain sequence and its context. Its antigen is currently unknown. The data were obtained in a study of T cell responses to AZD1222 COVID-19 vaccine. This CDR3 is 14 amino acids long. V lost 2 bases, J lost 1 base, and 8 bases lay in between. The germline V gene has CDR1 MNHEY and CDR2 SVGEGT. Broader study findings: Donor demographics were predominantly white British with a female majority; clonal diversity may be underestimated. AZD1222 recipients seropositive at baseline numbered only six or seven.

Pooled together were second doses at about 4 or about 12 weeks. Clones were sequenced by immunoSEQ multiplex PCR, and TCRdb holds only the in-frame ones, with some missing. Here the sample spans some 250,000 clones, about 94% being singletons. Sequenced here: peripheral blood, sampled 28 days after the second AZD1222 dose. This receptor was identified in an adult who received the AZD1222 COVID-19 vaccine. The J gene is TRBJ1-1, the V gene TRBV6-2 or TRBV6-3, with D hard to call. CDR3: CASSYNRQNTEAFF. The DNA of the CDR3 is TGTGCCAGCAGTTACAATAGGCAGAACACTGAAGCTTTCTTT.